The sequence of this T cell receptor beta chain was determined in a study of Graves' ophthalmopathy and Graves' hyperthyroidism. For the study at large: No progression to ophthalmopathy over 18 months defined stable hyperthyroidism.

Amplification of the TCR beta CDR3 regions used RNA transcripts (as template). Scientists carried out first-round RT-PCR using HTBI primers and then a second-round multiplex PCR. Via MiXCR, TCRdb re-called the multiplex PCR reads, giving one row per CDR3 protein. The data contain roughly 1.1 million distinct CDR3 sequences, less than 45% of them singletons. V lost 1 base, J lost 10 bases, and 10 bases lay in between. The CDR3 has 13 amino acids. Findings of the study overall: Separation of ophthalmopathy from stable hyperthyroidism was achieved by a 13-signature model, at around 88% sensitivity and just over 80% specificity. Most thyroid clonotypes expanded beyond 0.001 frequency were also found in blood. Ophthalmopathy progression was predicted with 55% to 71% sensitivity and roughly 74% specificity.

Concerning this clonotype: The antigen remains undetermined.

Sequenced: peripheral blood or thyroid tissue (not recorded which). The chain couples TRBV12-3 or TRBV12-4 to TRBJ2-2; D remains unclear. The receptor was derived from an adult man with Graves' hyperthyroidism. The CDR3 region is CASSLELGVELFF. In nucleotides, the CDR3 is TGTGCCAGCAGTTTAGAATTAGGTGTGGAGCTGTTTTTT.